This T cell receptor (beta chain) was found in a study of cytomegalovirus exposure and HLA in healthy donors. The study, taken as a whole, reports: Many donors shared some public TCRs, even though most TCR sequences were rare.

The CDR3 is 15 amino acids. Germline trimming cut 3 bases from V and 4 bases from J; bases unmatched to any gene: 9. The germline CDR1 and CDR2 sequences are MNHEY and SMNVEV (reference sequence). Sequencing used immunoSEQ multiplex PCR; TCRdb keeps in-frame clones, though not all of them. The data hold some 210,000 clones, with around 86% observed a single time. As regards this clone: What it binds is not known.

The chain joins TRBV27 to TRBJ2-7; 7 nucleotides match TRBD2. Sequencing was carried out using PBMCs. This clonotype originated in a young woman in good health and CMV-seropositive. The CDR3 loop reads CASSLSLAAIYEQYF. The DNA of the CDR3 is TGTGCCAGCAGTTTGTCGCTAGCGGCGATATACGAGCAGTACTTC.